The 17 T cell receptor beta chains presented below share a single source sample, sequenced in a study of blood T cells in healthy people across ages. Then a second PCR, running roughly 7 to 11 cycles, was carried out with a sample-barcoded 5' primer and a J-beta primer mix. TCRdb reprocessed the 5' RACE reads with MiXCR, giving one entry per CDR3 protein. The data hold 1,500,000 or so distinct CDR3 sequences, with approximately 63% observed a single time. What was sequenced was blood. Source of these receptors: a man between 18 and 29 years old in good health.

The genes are TRBV20-1 and TRBJ2-1; D gene unclear. The CDR3 covers 13 residues. Germline-derived CDR1 and CDR2 are DFQATT and SNEGSKA (reference sequence). V was trimmed by 4 bases and J by 5 bases, leaving 12 bases between them. The CDR3, as DNA: TGCAGTGCTACGAAGGACGTACACAATGAGCAGTTCTTC. Its translation is CSATKDVHNEQFF.

The rearrangement joins TRBV10-2 to TRBJ1-2; weak D call: TRBD1 (6 bases). This CDR3 region has 15 residues. Trimming shortened V by 0 bases and J by 1 base, and 9 bases separated the two germline ends. CDR1 is WSHSY and CDR2 is SAAADI in the germline V gene. The DNA of the CDR3 is TGCGCCAGCAGTGAGTCTGGGGGCGTTAACTATGGCTACACCTTC. This gives the protein CASSESGGVNYGYTF.

The chain recombines TRBV9 with TRBJ1-1; 7 nucleotides line up with TRBD1. The CDR3 totals 13 residues. Trimming took 5 bases from V and 3 from J; bases not matched to a gene: 4. The V gene's germline CDR1 is SGDLS and CDR2 YYNGEE. CDR3 sequence: CASSEGAHTEAFF. The CDR3 region has the DNA TGTGCCAGCAGTGAGGGGGCCCACACTGAAGCTTTCTTT.

This clonotype appeared once. The V call is TRBV7-9, the J call TRBJ2-7; the D is unclear. The germline gives CDR1 SEHNR, CDR2 FQNEAQ (reference sequence). V dropped 4 bases and J dropped 0 bases, with 10 bases sitting between them. The CDR3 length is 14 residues. As DNA, the CDR3 is TGTGCCAGCAGCTCCTATCGGAGCTCCTACGAGCAGTACTTC. It specifies CASSSYRSSYEQYF.

This chain uses TRBV4-2 with TRBJ2-4; D remains unclear. CDR1 and CDR2 (germline): LGHNA, YNFKEQ. The CDR3 extends over 17 amino acids. The V gene lost 0 bases and the J gene lost 0 bases, with 12 bases spanning the gap. The CDR3 here is CASSQDLSVIAKNIQYF. Written as DNA, the CDR3 is TGTGCCAGCAGCCAAGATCTAAGCGTAATAGCCAAAAACATTCAGTACTTC.

This chain joins TRBV4-3 and TRBJ1-2; 7 bases match TRBD1. After removal of 1 base from V and 3 bases from J, the junction contained 5 bases not matched to a gene. Germline-derived CDR1 and CDR2 are LGHNA and YSLEER. The CDR3 extends over 15 amino acids. CDR3: CASSQVYTGDYGYTF. The CDR3, as DNA: TGCGCCAGCAGCCAAGTATATACAGGGGACTATGGCTACACCTTC.

The chain couples TRBV21-1 to TRBJ1-6; TRBD1 is the table's D call, not checked against the DNA. TRBV21-1 is flagged as a pseudogene. There are 14 residues in the CDR3. CDR3: CASAPETVISPLHF. The CDR3 nucleotides are TGTGCCAGCGCGCCTGAGACTGTTATTTCACCCCTCCACTTT.

This chain connects TRBV7-2 to TRBJ2-1; maybe TRBD1 (6 bases). CDR1 and CDR2 (germline): SGHTA, FQGNSA. With 8 bases removed from V and 8 bases from J, the gap between germline ends came to 16 bases. This CDR3 has 13 amino acids. DNA of the CDR3: TGTGCCAGCCGAAAGACAGGTTCCCATGAGCAGTTCTTC. Residues: CASRKTGSHEQFF.

This chain uses TRBV5-1 with TRBJ1-2; tentatively, D is TRBD1 (5 bases). The V and J ends lost 2 bases and 8 bases respectively, with 16 bases between them. The germline gives CDR1 SGHRS, CDR2 YFSETQ. This CDR3 comprises 14 residues. The CDR3 DNA follows: TGCGCCAGCAGCTTAGTTCAGGGAACTGGAGGCTACACCTTC. This translates into CASSLVQGTGGYTF. The whole variable domain, remainder taken from reference TRBV5-1 and TRBJ1-2, is KAGVTQTPRYLIKTRGQQVTLSCSPISGHRSVSWYQQTPGQGLQFLFEYFSETQRNKGNFPGRFSGRQFSNSRSEMNVSTLELGDSALYLCASSLVQGTGGYTFGSGTRLTVV.

This clonotype was counted between two and nine times. The CDR3 region is CSVIRLSGELFF. The CDR3 region has the DNA TGCAGCGTTATCCGGCTCTCCGGGGAGCTGTTTTTT. The genes are TRBV29-1 and TRBJ2-2; no reliable D call. CDR1 is SQVTM and CDR2 is ANQGSEA in the germline V gene. The CDR3 contains 12 residues. The V end lost 5 bases, the J end lost 6 bases, and 10 bases lay between the germline ends.

V gene TRBV14 combines with J gene TRBJ2-7; D is undetermined. The germline gives CDR1 SGHDN, CDR2 FVKESK. The CDR3 runs 12 residues. V lost 5 bases to trimming and J lost 3 bases, with 8 bases between them. The CDR3 loop is CASSFDNYEQYF. CDR3 DNA: TGTGCCAGCAGCTTCGACAACTACGAGCAGTACTTC.

This rearrangement joins TRBV11-2 to TRBJ2-7, with 11 nucleotides matching TRBD2. J lost 2 bases, V lost 5 bases, and 5 bases had no gene match. Germline CDR1 is SGHAT and CDR2 is FQNNGV. This CDR3 spans 15 amino acids. The CDR3 DNA sequence: TGTGCCAGCAGCCGCCGACTAGCGGGACCCTACGAGCAGTACTTC. Translation: CASSRRLAGPYEQYF.

In this sample, this clonotype turned up once. The chain combines TRBV15 with TRBJ2-5; D remains unclear. Trimming took off 0 bases at V and 13 bases at J, with 12 bases between the two ends. Germline CDR1 is LNHNV and CDR2 is YYDKDF (reference sequence). The CDR3 runs 12 residues. The CDR3 sequence is CATSRDRYSRYF. The CDR3, as DNA: TGTGCCACCAGCAGAGATAGGTACAGTAGGTACTTC.

The V call is TRBV25-1, the J call TRBJ2-7; 8 nucleotides align to TRBD1. This CDR3 contains 15 residues. V gave up 2 bases and J gave up 4 bases; unmatched junction bases: 7. Germline CDR1 reads MGHDK; CDR2 reads SYGVNS. The CDR3 DNA follows: TGTGCCAGCAGTGAAGGCAGGGGGCGGATTTACGAGCAGTACTTC. It codes for CASSEGRGRIYEQYF.

The rearrangement links TRBV10-3 to TRBJ2-7, with TRBD2 matching 13 bases. CDR3 length: 15 amino acids. The J segment lost 5 bases and the V segment lost 5 bases, leaving 6 bases of the junction unmatched. CDR1 is ENHRY and CDR2 is SYGVKD in the germline V gene. CDR3 sequence (DNA): TGTGCCATCAGTAACGGACTAGCGGGAGTCGACGAGCAGTACTTC. Translation: CAISNGLAGVDEQYF.

This rearrangement joins TRBV29-1 to TRBJ2-7; D remains ambiguous. Germline V CDR1 and CDR2: SQVTM, ANQGSEA. The CDR3 extends over 13 amino acids. The ends were cut back, 7 bases at V and 2 bases at J, with 15 bases in the middle. CDR3 coding DNA: TGCAGCGGGTTGGGCGGCAGTCCCTACGAGCAGTACTTC. It translates to CSGLGGSPYEQYF.

The V and J genes are TRBV6-5 and TRBJ2-1; 9 nucleotides line up with TRBD1. This CDR3 is 16 amino acids long. The J segment lost 1 base and the V segment lost 0 bases, leaving 1 base of the junction unmatched. Germline values: CDR1 MNHEY, CDR2 SVGAGI. The CDR3 coding sequence is TGTGCCAGCAGTTACTCGGGGACAGGGTCCTACAATGAGCAGTTCTTC. It codes for CASSYSGTGSYNEQFF.